This T cell receptor (beta chain) was captured by sequencing in a study of T cell repertoires in cytomegalovirus infection (dated by TCRdb to between 2018 and 2021). Background on the whole study: Recently identified HLA-C-restricted CMV epitopes, whose presentation resists viral immunomodulation, were targeted by peptide stimulations together with well-studied HLA-B-restricted epitopes. Donor HLA type was relevant to the analysis, because carriage of CMV infection together with the matching HLA type was indicated by public TCR beta signatures. Here is what the overall study found, with its caveats: The ex vivo response was dominated by HLA-C-restricted CMV-specific TCR beta clonotypes, and the single most frequent clonotype in two of eight donors was supplied by these HLA-C-restricted clonotypes. Carriers of CMV infection plus the relevant HLA type were discriminated by the cumulative frequency of public TCR beta family members in the study cohort and in an independent approximately 350-donor cohort.

For this clonotype: Its target antigen remains unknown. An end of the junction differs from the germline gene, which may be a read error.

What the treatment or condition label conveys for this sample: in vitro stimulation with specific CMV peptide epitopes to enrich CMV-specific T cells. Sequencing was carried out with an Illumina HiSeq 1500. The public reads were reprocessed in TCRdb via fastp at Q25 and MiXCR, keeping in-frame beta chains. Entries are consolidated by CDR3 protein sequence, retaining the most common genes and DNA. For this sample there are around 900,000 distinct CDR3 sequences; 30% to 40% appear just once. The top ten clonotypes cover about 14% of the sample. This clonotype originated in a human donor in good health (CMV status not recorded). Some clones in this sample may be carry-over from other donors' samples. The material sequenced was cultured CD8+ T cells from PBMCs, taken from culture after CMV antigen stimulation.

The DNA sequence is TGTACCAGCACAGGCCGGTGGCGGGTCGGAGAGACCCAGTACTTC. Its protein product is CTSTGRWRVGETQYF. Here the chain combines TRBV6-8 and TRBJ2-5, with the D call tentatively TRBD1 or TRBD2, each fitting 5 bases. CDR1 and CDR2 (MNHGY, SAAAGT) derive from the germline V gene. The CDR3, from cysteine to phenylalanine, totals 15 residues. The DNA shown is the 45-base CDR3, in frame from base 1.